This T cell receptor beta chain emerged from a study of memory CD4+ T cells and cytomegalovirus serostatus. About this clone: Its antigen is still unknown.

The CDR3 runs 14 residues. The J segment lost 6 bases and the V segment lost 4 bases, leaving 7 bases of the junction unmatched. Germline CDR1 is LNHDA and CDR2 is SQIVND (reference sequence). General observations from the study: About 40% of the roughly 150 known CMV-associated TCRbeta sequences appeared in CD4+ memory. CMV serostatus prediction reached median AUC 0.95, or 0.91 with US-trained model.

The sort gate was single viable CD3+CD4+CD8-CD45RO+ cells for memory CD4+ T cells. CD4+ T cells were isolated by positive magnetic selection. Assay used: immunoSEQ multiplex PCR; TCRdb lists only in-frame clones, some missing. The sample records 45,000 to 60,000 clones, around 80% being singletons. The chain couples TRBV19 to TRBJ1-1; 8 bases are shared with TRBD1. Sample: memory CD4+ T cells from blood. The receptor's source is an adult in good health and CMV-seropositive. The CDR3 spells CASSRTGSIPEAFF. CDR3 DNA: TGTGCCAGTAGTAGGACAGGGAGTATCCCTGAAGCTTTCTTT.